The next 27 T cell receptor beta chains were all read from a single sample in a study of regulatory T cells in long-lasting Graves disease. Time point described: newly diagnosed GD, antithyroid drugs for less than 3 months. Making the TCR library involved RNA that had been extracted from PBMCs. Investigators prepared the TCR beta libraries by applying iRepertoire HTBI primers and Arm-PCR of CDR3 regions. TCRdb reprocessed the multiplex PCR reads with MiXCR, giving one entry per CDR3 protein. The sample shows about 440,000 distinct CDR3 sequences, 15% of them seen only once. Another study also made use of these data, one on T cells in Graves' hyperthyroidism and ophthalmopathy.

The specimen was peripheral blood mononuclear cells (PBMCs), collected at new diagnosis, from a patient treated with antithyroid drugs. These TCRs come from a woman in her twenties or thirties with Graves disease.

The V and J genes are TRBV10-3 and TRBJ2-2, with TRBD2 identical over 7 bases. The germline V gene encodes CDR1 ENHRY and CDR2 SYGVKD. This CDR3 has 14 residues. The CDR3 here is CANKASGNTGELFF. The DNA of the CDR3 is TGTGCGAACAAGGCTAGCGGGAACACCGGGGAGCTGTTTTTT.

This clonotype was picked up many times. The J gene is TRBJ2-7, the V gene TRBV2; no reliable D call. The CDR3 is 13 amino acids. From germline, CDR1 is SNHLY and CDR2 FYNNEI. V was pared by 7 bases and J by 2 bases, with 12 bases between. The CDR3: CASTRTAAYEQYF. In DNA, the CDR3 is TGTGCCAGCACACGGACGGCCGCCTACGAGCAGTACTTC.

This clonotype was recorded many times. The chain combines TRBV20-1 with TRBJ2-3; 7 nucleotides align to TRBD1. The CDR3 length is 14 residues. In germline, CDR1 is DFQATT, CDR2 SNEGSKA (reference sequence). CDR3 nucleotide sequence: TGCTCATCAGCCGAGGGGGCCTTAGGTGATACGCAGTATTTT. Amino acid sequence: CSSAEGALGDTQYF.

The CDR3 bases are TGTGCCAGCTCACCGTGGCAGGGTCAGAACACCGGGGAGCTGTTTTTT. As protein: CASSPWQGQNTGELFF. The gene calls are TRBV18 and TRBJ2-2; D possibly corresponds to TRBD1 (5 bases). V dropped 3 bases and J dropped 1 base, with 12 bases sitting between them. The CDR3 length is 16 residues. CDR1 is KGHSH, CDR2 LQKENI, per germline.

This clonotype was counted at least ten times. The rearrangement joins TRBV20-1 to TRBJ2-1, with D possibly TRBD2 on 6 matching bases. V was clipped by 4 bases and J by 4 bases, with 14 bases between them. Germline V CDR1 and CDR2: DFQATT, SNEGSKA (reference sequence). This CDR3 spans 14 amino acids. The CDR3 spells CSATPPGTYNEQFF. CDR3 sequence (DNA): TGCAGTGCTACCCCCCCGGGGACTTACAATGAGCAGTTCTTC.

This clonotype appeared many times. The CDR3 protein is CASSPMTGSYNEQFF. DNA of the CDR3: TGCGCCAGCAGCCCCATGACAGGGTCCTACAATGAGCAGTTCTTC. The chain recombines TRBV5-1 with TRBJ2-1, with 7 bases matching TRBD1. The CDR3 is 15 residues long. Trimming took 4 bases from V and 1 from J; bases not matched to a gene: 5. Germline-derived CDR1 and CDR2 are SGHRS and YFSETQ.

This clonotype was detected only a few times. This rearrangement joins TRBV7-3 to TRBJ2-3; D is uncertain. This CDR3 is built from 16 residues. The germline V gene has CDR1 SGHTA and CDR2 FQGTGA. Trimming pared 5 bases from V and 0 bases from J, leaving 15 bases between. The CDR3 nucleotides read TGTGCCAGCAGCGGCGAATTGTCCTATAGCACAGATACGCAGTATTTT. It encodes CASSGELSYSTDTQYF.

This clonotype was counted between two and nine times. The chain recombines TRBV6-1 with TRBJ1-2; perhaps TRBD1 as D (5 bases). Trimming removed 7 bases from V and 4 bases from J, with 10 bases in between. CDR3 length: 12 amino acids. Germline-derived CDR1 and CDR2 are MNHNS and SASEGT. The CDR3 bases are TGTGCCAGCATCGGGGCTCCCTATGGCTACACCTTC. This codes for CASIGAPYGYTF.

Many counts were recorded for this clonotype. The chain joins TRBV12-3 or TRBV12-4 to TRBJ1-5, with D unclear. CDR3 length equals 16 residues. The germline V and J ends were trimmed by 1 base and 0 bases, with 10 bases remaining between them. The CDR3 nucleotides are TGTGCCAGCAGTTTAGACGCTGGGCCTAGCAATCAGCCCCAGCATTTT. As protein: CASSLDAGPSNQPQHF.

The chain combines TRBV5-1 with TRBJ1-6; 8 bases are shared with TRBD1. V shed 4 bases and J 5 bases; nucleotides not matched to a gene: 8. The CDR3 loop spans 16 amino acids. Germline CDR1 SGHRS, CDR2 YFSETQ. For the CDR3, the DNA is TGCGCCAGCAGCCGAGTCCGGGACAGGCATAATTCACCCCTCCACTTT. It specifies CASSRVRDRHNSPLHF.

This chain joins TRBV10-3 and TRBJ1-2; unclear D gene. The CDR3 is 13 amino acids. CDR1 and CDR2 from the germline V gene are ENHRY and SYGVKD. The V end lost 4 bases, the J end lost 5 bases, and 11 bases lay between the germline ends. The CDR3 loop reads CAISAKKDYGYTF. The CDR3 DNA is TGTGCCATCAGTGCTAAGAAGGATTATGGCTACACCTTC.

This clonotype was recorded at least ten times. The chain has TRBV20-1 and TRBJ2-7; 7 bases fit TRBD2. Germline V gene data show CDR1 as DFQATT and CDR2 as SNEGSKA (reference sequence). This CDR3 spans 14 amino acids. V lost 5 bases, J lost 3 bases, and 10 bases stayed unmatched. The CDR3 DNA reads TGCAGTGCTTTGCCCTTGCTAGCGGACTACGAGCAGTACTTC. It specifies CSALPLLADYEQYF.

This clonotype occurred a few times. The rearrangement uses TRBV27 and TRBJ2-5, with 10 bases identical to TRBD1. The germline V gene has CDR1 MNHEY and CDR2 SMNVEV (reference sequence). The CDR3 has 15 residues. J lost 4 bases, V lost 3 bases, and 5 bases had no gene match. CDR3 nucleotides: TGTGCCAGCAGTTTCGGACAGGGGGTGTCAGAGACCCAGTACTTC. Encoded protein: CASSFGQGVSETQYF.

This clonotype appeared a few times. The J gene is TRBJ2-5, the V gene TRBV5-5; perhaps TRBD2 as D (6 bases). V was cut by 6 bases and J by 5 bases, with 14 bases left in between. This CDR3 region has 13 residues. Germline V CDR1 and CDR2: SGHKS, YYEKEE (reference sequence). Here the CDR3 reads CASNTGVDETQYF. CDR3 nucleotide sequence: TGTGCCAGCAACACGGGAGTTGACGAGACCCAGTACTTC.

The table lists this clonotype with a few counts. The chain uses TRBV12-3 or TRBV12-4 and TRBJ2-2, with D possibly being TRBD1 (6 bases). The germline V and J ends were trimmed by 1 base and 7 bases, with 10 bases remaining between them. CDR3 size: 14 residues. The CDR3 coding sequence is TGTGCCAGCAGTTTAGACAGGGCGGGCGGGGAGCTGTTTTTT. It specifies CASSLDRAGGELFF.

This clonotype was recorded many times. The chain recombines TRBV2 with TRBJ2-2; 7 nucleotides match TRBD1. Germline CDR1 reads SNHLY; CDR2 reads FYNNEI. V gave up 6 bases and J gave up 0 bases; unmatched junction bases: 4. This CDR3 has 15 amino acids. CDR3: CASRAGTANTGELFF. DNA of the CDR3: TGTGCCAGCAGGGCCGGGACAGCGAACACCGGGGAGCTGTTTTTT. The whole variable domain, filled in from reference TRBV2 and TRBJ2-2, reads EPEVTQTPSHQVTQMGQEVILRCVPISNHLYFYWYRQILGQKVEFLVSFYNNEISEKSEIFDDQFSVERPDGSNFTLKIRSTKLEDSAMYFCASRAGTANTGELFFGEGSRLTVL.

This clonotype was seen repeatedly, ten times or more. The CDR3 loop is CASSLAPRGTQPQHF. The CDR3 nucleotides read TGCGCCAGCAGCTTGGCCCCTAGAGGGACTCAGCCCCAGCATTTT. V usage is TRBV5-1 and J usage is TRBJ1-5, with D perhaps matching TRBD1 (5 bases). CDR3 length equals 15 residues. The germline V gene has CDR1 SGHRS and CDR2 YFSETQ. The V end was cut by 0 bases, the J end by 6 bases, with 13 bases between.

There are many counts of this clonotype. This chain links TRBV9 with TRBJ2-5, with D uncertain. The length of the CDR3 is 13 residues. From germline, CDR1 is SGDLS and CDR2 YYNGEE. Trimming cost V 0 bases and J 5 bases, with 8 bases left between them. In nucleotides, the CDR3 is TGTGCCAGCAGCGTAGAGTCGGTGGAGACCCAGTACTTC. Translation: CASSVESVETQYF.

This clonotype was observed many times. CDR3 DNA sequence: TGTGCCAGCAGCCGCGGACTAGTCGGGGAGCTGTTTTTT. This encodes CASSRGLVGELFF. This sequence joins TRBV3-1 and TRBJ2-2, with 7 bases lining up with TRBD2. The CDR3 totals 13 residues. V lost 4 bases and J lost 7; bases outside the gene matches: 3. CDR1 is LGHDT, CDR2 YNNKEL, per germline (reference sequence).

This clonotype turned up a few times. CDR3 sequence: CASSSTGTGYTF. The CDR3 nucleotides are TGTGCCAGCAGTTCGACAGGGACTGGCTACACCTTC. The rearrangement uses TRBV6-5 and TRBJ1-2; TRBD1 matches 7 bases. The CDR3 is 12 amino acids. Trimming took 4 bases from V and 7 from J; bases not matched to a gene: 3. Looked up from germline, CDR1 is MNHEY and CDR2 is SVGAGI.

This clonotype was seen only a few times. This chain connects TRBV4-1 to TRBJ1-1, with D tentatively TRBD1 (5 bases). V was cut by 2 bases and J by 11 bases, with 18 bases left in between. This CDR3 contains 14 residues. Germline-derived CDR1 and CDR2 are MGHRA and YSYEKL. CDR3 nucleotides: TGCGCCAGCAGCCAATTCTTCAGGGCCCTTGGGGCTTTCTTT. Translated: CASSQFFRALGAFF.

In its sample, this clonotype was seen a few times. The chain couples TRBV5-1 to TRBJ2-7, with a possible D match to TRBD1 (6 bases). Deletions cut 0 bases from V and 4 bases from J, with 14 bases between. The CDR3 runs to 15 residues. The germline V gene has CDR1 SGHRS and CDR2 YFSETQ. CDR3 loop: CASSLDREGPYEQYF. Written as DNA, the CDR3 is TGCGCCAGCAGCTTGGACAGGGAAGGTCCTTACGAGCAGTACTTC.

This clonotype was seen at least ten times. This rearrangement joins TRBV20-1 to TRBJ2-7; D is ambiguous. CDR1 and CDR2 (germline): DFQATT, SNEGSKA (reference sequence). V lost 3 bases to trimming and J lost 0 bases, with 18 bases between them. The CDR3 is 16 amino acids. The CDR3, as DNA: TGCAGTGCTAGCTCGAGAACCAGTGTTTTCTCCTACGAGCAGTACTTC. Its translation is CSASSRTSVFSYEQYF.

This clonotype was picked up many times. J is TRBJ2-2 and V is TRBV10-3; TRBD1 agrees at 7 bases. CDR3 length: 16 residues. Germline V lookup: CDR1 ENHRY, CDR2 SYGVKD. The trim removed 4 bases at V and 3 bases at J, leaving 8 bases unmatched. Here the CDR3 DNA reads TGTGCCATCAGTGGAGAAGGACAGGACGACACCGGGGAGCTGTTTTTT. It codes for CAISGEGQDDTGELFF.

The table lists this clonotype with a few counts. The chain is built from TRBV7-2 and TRBJ1-2, with D unclear. The length of the CDR3 is 12 residues. V lost 5 bases and J lost 7, with 11 bases in between. Germline-derived CDR1 and CDR2 are SGHTA and FQGNSA. The CDR3 sequence is CASSLIRGGYTF. CDR3 DNA sequence: TGTGCCAGCAGCCTTATTAGAGGTGGCTACACCTTC.

Many counts were recorded for this clonotype. Here the CDR3 DNA reads TGTGCCAGCAGCTCAAACTCGGGGGGCACTGAAGCTTTCTTT. The encoded protein is CASSSNSGGTEAFF. The chain recombines TRBV13 with TRBJ1-1, with D perhaps TRBD1 (5 bases). The CDR3 is 14 amino acids. V gave up 4 bases and J gave up 4 bases, with 13 bases separating them. Looked up from germline, CDR1 is PRHDT and CDR2 is FYEKMQ (reference sequence).

A note on this clonotype: One base away lies a much larger clone, so this may be a sequencing read error. The rearrangement links TRBV24-1 to TRBJ2-2; 7 bases agree with TRBD2. This CDR3 comprises 20 residues. Unmatched junction bases numbered 16, after V lost 4 bases and J lost 0 bases. Germline values: CDR1 KGHDR, CDR2 SFDVKD. The CDR3 is CATSDPSLAGRCANTGELFF. CDR3 coding DNA: TGTGCCACCAGTGACCCGAGTTTGGCCGGGAGGTGCGCGAACACCGGGGAGCTGTTTTTT.